The next 31 T cell receptor beta chains were all read from a single sample in a study of metastatic and nonmetastatic thyroid tumors. Prior to thyroid surgery, none of the patients had received any treatment. TCRdb ran MiXCR on the PCR reads. The sample carries around 19,000 clones, around a third recorded once. Sequencing input: blood. The receptors were gathered from a female donor with papillary thyroid cancer or a benign thyroid nodule (not recorded which). Some clones in this sample may be carry-over from other donors' samples.

A few counts support this clone. The J gene is TRBJ1-2, the V gene TRBV6-1; possible D gene TRBD1, 5 bases. Per the germline V gene, CDR1 is MNHNS and CDR2 is SASEGT. V gave up 6 bases and J gave up 8 bases, with 19 bases separating them. There are 14 residues in the CDR3. Here the CDR3 reads CASSQSRTIAGYTF. In DNA form, the CDR3 reads TGTGCCAGCAGCCAATCTAGGACAATTGCGGGCTACACCTTC.

The chain carries TRBV6-4 and TRBJ1-1, with no clear D. From germline, CDR1 is MRHNA and CDR2 SNTAGT. This CDR3 region has 14 residues. V dropped 3 bases and J dropped 3 bases, with 11 bases sitting between them. The DNA of the CDR3 is TGTGCCAGCAGTGAAAAATCAGAACACACTGAAGCTTTCTTT. As protein: CASSEKSEHTEAFF.

The V gene is TRBV9, the J gene TRBJ2-7, with 9 bases fitting TRBD2. J gave up 2 bases and V 2 bases, and 5 bases lay outside the gene matches. The CDR3 totals 15 residues. Germline V lookup: CDR1 SGDLS, CDR2 YYNGEE. The CDR3 sequence is CASSVGLAPTYEQYF. CDR3 coding DNA: TGTGCCAGCAGCGTCGGACTAGCGCCTACCTACGAGCAGTACTTC. The full variable domain, completed using reference TRBV9 and TRBJ2-7, is DSGVTQTPKHLITATGQRVTLRCSPRSGDLSVYWYQQSLDQGLQFLIQYYNGEERAKGNILERFSAQQFPDLHSELNLSSLELGDSALYFCASSVGLAPTYEQYFGPGTRLTVT.

This clone was found many times. The genes are TRBV25-1 and TRBJ1-5; no clear D gene. Germline-derived CDR1 and CDR2 are MGHDK and SYGVNS. This CDR3 spans 13 amino acids. Between the trimmed V and J ends, which lost 4 bases and 1 base, there was a span of 5 bases. The CDR3 loop reads CASSGGSNQPQHF. CDR3 nucleotide sequence: TGTGCCAGCAGTGGAGGGAGCAATCAGCCCCAGCATTTT.

This clone has a count of ten or more. A much larger clone lies a single base off, so this may be a read error. The identical CDR3 is also encoded by other nucleotide sequences in the sample. The V gene is TRBV7-2, the J gene TRBJ1-4; D ambiguous. Trimming removed 5 bases from V and 5 bases from J, with 18 bases in between. CDR3 length equals 16 residues. Germline V gene sequence: CDR1 SGHTA, CDR2 FQGNSA. DNA of the CDR3: TGTGCCAGCAGCCTATCTCCATCGGGGAGGAATGAAAAACTGTTTTTT. Translation gives CASSLSPSGRNEKLFF.

In this sample, this clone turned up many times. A much larger clone lies a single base off, so this may be a read error. This CDR3 is also generated by other DNA sequences in the sample. V is TRBV7-2 and J is TRBJ2-2; D is unresolved. This CDR3 is 15 amino acids long. In germline, CDR1 is SGHTA, CDR2 FQGNSA. Here the CDR3 reads CASSRRLANTGELFF. Here the CDR3 DNA reads TGTGCTAGCAGCCGCCGTCTAGCGAACACCGGGGAGCTGTTTTTT.

As for this clone: The junction departs from germline at one end; a sequencing error may be responsible. The rearrangement links TRBV6-5 to TRBJ2-1, with D possibly being TRBD1 (5 bases). Germline-derived CDR1 and CDR2 are MNHEY and SVGAGI. There are 16 residues in the CDR3. As DNA, the CDR3 is TGTGCCAGCAGTTACCTGAACAGGTACCTTTCTAATGAGCGGTTCTTC. Its translation: CASSYLNRYLSNERFF.

This clone was observed a few times. This chain joins TRBV19 and TRBJ2-7; 7 nucleotides line up with TRBD2. This CDR3 region has 12 residues. Germline CDR1 reads LNHDA; CDR2 reads SQIVND (reference sequence). V lost 5 bases and J lost 9; bases outside the gene matches: 7. The CDR3 DNA reads TGTGCCAGTAGTCTGAACGGGGAGGGGCAGTACTTC. Encoded protein: CASSLNGEGQYF.

This clone was picked up a small number of times. This chain links TRBV30 with TRBJ1-3; D gene ambiguous. V was cut by 0 bases and J by 8 bases, with 11 bases left in between. This CDR3 spans 13 amino acids. Germline V gene sequence: CDR1 GTSNPN, CDR2 SVGIG (reference sequence). The CDR3 DNA sequence: TGTGCCTGGAGTGTGGGTCGGGAAGACACCATATATTTT. This sequence encodes CAWSVGREDTIYF.

This clone was counted many times. The germline gene is not matched at one end of the junction; a read error may be the cause. The chain is built from TRBV6-1 and TRBJ2-3, with TRBD1 matching 7 bases. The CDR3 contains 15 residues. Germline V gene lookup returns CDR1 MNHNS and CDR2 SASEGT. The CDR3 sequence: CASSELGGTTGTQYF. DNA for the CDR3: TGTGCCAGCAGTGAATTAGGGGGCACGACAGGTACGCAGTATTTT.

The chain has TRBV6-1 and TRBJ2-7; TRBD2 might be the D (6 bases). Trimming pared 6 bases from V and 7 bases from J, leaving 10 bases between. Germline V gene lookup returns CDR1 MNHNS and CDR2 SASEGT. The length of the CDR3 is 11 residues. The CDR3 sequence is CASSHGGEQYF. CDR3 in DNA: TGTGCCAGCAGCCACGGGGGAGAGCAGTACTTC.

This clone was counted at least ten times. The DNA of the CDR3 is TGTGCCAGCAGTTTGGGCACCTTGGGACAGATGAACACTGAAGCTTTCTTT. Its translation: CASSLGTLGQMNTEAFF. The V gene is TRBV12-3 or TRBV12-4, the J gene TRBJ1-1, with 7 bases that match TRBD1. Trimming removed 3 bases from V and 0 bases from J; junction bases left unmatched: 10. This CDR3 region has 17 residues.

In this sample, this clone is medium-sized. Additional DNA sequences in this sample encode the identical CDR3. V usage is TRBV10-3 and J usage is TRBJ2-7; D tentatively reads TRBD1 or TRBD2 (5 bases each). This CDR3 comprises 13 residues. Looked up from germline, CDR1 is ENHRY and CDR2 is SYGVKD. V shed 6 bases and J shed 3 bases, with 12 bases lying between them. The CDR3 here is CAISGTAGYEQYF. CDR3 DNA sequence: TGTGCCATCAGCGGGACGGCCGGCTACGAGCAGTACTTC.

This clone has just a few counts. The rearrangement uses TRBV10-3 and TRBJ1-1; 7 positions agree with TRBD1. The V gene end was trimmed by 5 bases and the J gene end by 1 base; junction bases not matched to a gene: 4. The CDR3 is 14 residues long. Germline-derived CDR1 and CDR2 are ENHRY and SYGVKD. The CDR3 DNA reads TGTGCCATCAGTCAGGGGGAGGAGAACACTGAAGCTTTCTTT. Residues: CAISQGEENTEAFF.

This clone was found many times. The chain links TRBV9 to TRBJ2-3, with D possibly called TRBD1 or TRBD2 (6 bases each). Trimming took 4 bases from V and 6 from J, leaving 15 bases between them. Germline CDR1 reads SGDLS; CDR2 reads YYNGEE. This CDR3 contains 14 residues. CDR3 sequence (DNA): TGTGCCAGCAGCTCAGAGGACGGGGGCGATACGCAGTATTTT. Translation: CASSSEDGGDTQYF. Using reference TRBV9 and TRBJ2-3 for the parts outside the CDR3, the full variable domain is DSGVTQTPKHLITATGQRVTLRCSPRSGDLSVYWYQQSLDQGLQFLIQYYNGEERAKGNILERFSAQQFPDLHSELNLSSLELGDSALYFCASSSEDGGDTQYFGPGTRLTVL.

The V call is TRBV28, the J call TRBJ1-1; 8 nucleotides match TRBD1. The junction had 8 bases not matched to a gene; V was cut back by 5 bases and J by 3 bases. CDR3 length: 15 amino acids. From germline, CDR1 is MDHEN and CDR2 SYDVKM. The CDR3 reads CASSETGVGYTEAFF. In nucleotides, the CDR3 is TGTGCCAGCAGTGAGACAGGGGTGGGGTACACTGAAGCTTTCTTT.

This clone has ten or more counts. The J gene is TRBJ2-7, the V gene TRBV29-1; perhaps TRBD2 as D (6 bases). Germline CDR1 SQVTM, CDR2 ANQGSEA. V was trimmed by 2 bases and J by 2 bases, leaving 16 bases between them. The CDR3 covers 15 residues. CDR3 sequence (DNA): TGCAGCGTTGAACGAACGGGCTCGGGAGCCTACGAGCAGTACTTC. Residues: CSVERTGSGAYEQYF.

This clone was detected ten times or more. The chain couples TRBV18 to TRBJ1-1; the match to TRBD1 covers 8 bases. Germline CDR1 KGHSH, CDR2 LQKENI. The V gene end was trimmed by 0 bases and the J gene end by 6 bases; junction bases not matched to a gene: 6. The CDR3 is 15 amino acids. CDR3 coding DNA: TGTGCCAGCTCACCACCTATAGGACAGGGCGCTGAAGCTTTCTTT. This translates into CASSPPIGQGAEAFF.

Worth noting for this clone: One junction end does not reproduce the germline sequence, and a read error may be involved. The J gene is TRBJ1-6, the V gene TRBV13; no firm D call. The CDR3 is 15 amino acids. Looked up from germline, CDR1 is PRHDT and CDR2 is FYEKMQ (reference sequence). The CDR3 region is CSSSLVPGSNSPLHF. The CDR3 bases are TGTTCCAGCAGCTTGGTTCCTGGCAGTAATTCACCCCTCCACTTT.

This chain joins TRBV7-9 and TRBJ2-3, with 8 positions matching TRBD2. There are 14 residues in the CDR3. The trim removed 7 bases at V and 3 bases at J, leaving 6 bases unmatched. Germline V gives CDR1 SEHNR, CDR2 FQNEAQ (reference sequence). Written as DNA, the CDR3 is TGTGCCAGCACAAGCGGGAGTGTAACAGATACGCAGTATTTT. Translation: CASTSGSVTDTQYF.

In its sample, this clone was seen a few times. This rearrangement joins TRBV6-1 to TRBJ2-7; D is undetermined. Germline values: CDR1 MNHNS, CDR2 SASEGT. The CDR3 contains 13 residues. With 1 base removed from V and 7 bases from J, the gap between germline ends came to 11 bases. CDR3: CASSEVYTREQYF. The DNA of the CDR3 is TGTGCCAGCAGTGAAGTTTATACACGGGAGCAGTACTTC.

Many counts were recorded for this clone. CDR3 sequence (DNA): TGTGCCAGCAGTTCTCACAGGGGATGGCAGGCAGATACGCAGTATTTT. Protein sequence: CASSSHRGWQADTQYF. The chain uses TRBV2 and TRBJ2-3; 7 nucleotides agree with TRBD1. J was trimmed by 4 bases and V by 5 bases; bases with no gene match: 12. The CDR3 has 16 amino acids. Per germline, CDR1 SNHLY and CDR2 FYNNEI.

This clone was detected a few times. The V gene is TRBV12-3 or TRBV12-4, the J gene TRBJ2-5; D is uncertain. V was shortened by 3 bases and J by 1 base, with 6 bases between the two germline ends. CDR3 length equals 13 residues. In DNA, the CDR3 is TGTGCCAGCAGTTTCGGCAGCCAAGAGACCCAGTACTTC. Residues: CASSFGSQETQYF.

This clone has only a few counts. The germline gene is not matched at one end of the junction; a read error may be the cause. The chain uses TRBV11-1 and TRBJ2-3; 9 nucleotides agree with TRBD2. The CDR3 is made up of 16 amino acids. Germline values: CDR1 SGHAT, CDR2 FQDESV (reference sequence). The CDR3 spells CAISRWRGGSTDTQYF. In DNA, the CDR3 is TGTGCCATCAGCCGTTGGCGGGGGGGAAGCACAGATACTCAGTATTTT.

This clone showed up just a few times. The V and J genes are TRBV6-7 and TRBJ2-1; 7 bases are a match to TRBD2. TRBV6-7 is an ORF, with its function uncertain. Losses at the gene ends were 6 bases for V and 9 bases for J; bases not matched to a gene: 17. CDR3 size: 16 residues. The DNA for the CDR3 is TGTGCCAGCAGCCTACCCGGCGGAGCGGGGCTGGGTGAGCAGTTCTTC. Protein: CASSLPGGAGLGEQFF.

This clone is deemed medium-sized. The rearrangement joins TRBV2 to TRBJ1-1, with D perhaps TRBD1 (6 bases). Germline V CDR1 and CDR2: SNHLY, FYNNEI. The V end lost 8 bases, the J end lost 0 bases, and 10 bases lay between the germline ends. The CDR3 is made up of 13 amino acids. CDR3 region: CASRTELNTEAFF. In DNA form, the CDR3 reads TGTGCCAGCCGGACAGAGTTGAACACTGAAGCTTTCTTT.

This clone was counted a few times. V is TRBV6-1 and J is TRBJ1-2; maybe TRBD1 (5 bases). The V end lost 4 bases, the J end lost 8 bases, and 14 bases lay between the germline ends. The CDR3 has 13 residues. The germline CDR1 and CDR2 sequences are MNHNS and SASEGT. The CDR3 reads CASSGGTFRGYTF. In nucleotides, the CDR3 is TGTGCCAGCAGTGGTGGGACGTTTAGGGGCTACACCTTC.

A few counts support this clone. The rearrangement links TRBV4-3 to TRBJ1-6; the match to TRBD1 covers 7 bases. The CDR3 runs to 16 residues. Germline V gene data show CDR1 as LGHNA and CDR2 as YSLEER. Trimming cost V 0 bases and J 8 bases; bases outside gene matches: 7. The CDR3 nucleotides are TGCGCCAGCAGCCAAGATGGGGACAGTCGGCATTCACCCCTCCACTTT. Protein sequence: CASSQDGDSRHSPLHF.

The chain employs TRBV19 and TRBJ2-6, with a tentative D call TRBD1 (5 bases). CDR3 length: 18 residues. Trimming took 7 bases from V and 0 from J, leaving 19 bases between them. CDR1 LNHDA and CDR2 SQIVND come from the germline V gene (reference sequence). The CDR3 nucleotides are TGTGCCAGTACCCGGTGGTGGCAGGGAAGCTCTGGGGCCAACGTCCTGACTTTC. This translates into CASTRWWQGSSGANVLTF.

The chain is built from TRBV30 and TRBJ1-2; D is uncertain. The CDR3 is 11 amino acids. Per germline, CDR1 GTSNPN and CDR2 SVGIG (reference sequence). The V end was cut by 7 bases, the J end by 8 bases, with 14 bases between. This CDR3 reads CASRGWTGYTF. CDR3 bases: TGTGCCTCGCGTGGGTGGACGGGCTACACCTTC.

This clone came up many times. The chain has TRBV6-1 and TRBJ1-1; 7 bases match TRBD1. V lost 5 bases, J lost 2 bases, and 5 bases stayed unmatched. From germline, CDR1 is MNHNS and CDR2 SASEGT. The CDR3 runs to 14 residues. The CDR3 spells CASSFDRANTEAFF. The CDR3 nucleotides read TGTGCCAGCAGTTTCGACAGGGCTAACACTGAAGCTTTCTTT.